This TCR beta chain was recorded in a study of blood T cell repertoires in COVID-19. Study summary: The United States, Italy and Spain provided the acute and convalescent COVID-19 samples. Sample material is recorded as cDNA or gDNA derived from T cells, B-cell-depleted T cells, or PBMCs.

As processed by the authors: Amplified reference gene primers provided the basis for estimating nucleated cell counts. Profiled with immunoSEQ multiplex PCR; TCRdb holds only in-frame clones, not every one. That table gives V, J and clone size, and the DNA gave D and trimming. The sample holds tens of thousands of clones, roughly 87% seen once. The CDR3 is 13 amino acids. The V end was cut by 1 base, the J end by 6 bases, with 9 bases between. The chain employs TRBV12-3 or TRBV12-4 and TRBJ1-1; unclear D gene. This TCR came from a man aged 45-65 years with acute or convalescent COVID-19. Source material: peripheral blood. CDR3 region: CASSLGVSPEAFF. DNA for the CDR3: TGTGCCAGCAGTTTAGGAGTATCTCCTGAAGCTTTCTTT.